What follows describes a single T cell receptor beta chain. These data originate in a study of cytomegalovirus exposure and HLA in healthy donors. The PCR had 60 Vbeta and 13 Jbeta primers. TCRdb's table, derived via immunoSEQ multiplex PCR, lists solely in-frame clones and lacks some. The repertoire table contains about 60,000 clones. Germline assignment: CDR1 PRHDT and CDR2 FYEKMQ (reference sequence). Trimming removed 3 bases from V and 12 bases from J, with 12 bases in between. This CDR3 region has 12 residues. The TCR originated in a man in his fifties or sixties in good health and CMV-seropositive. Specimen: PBMCs. The V gene is TRBV13, the J gene TRBJ2-1; tentative D call: TRBD2 (5 bases). CDR3 sequence (DNA): TGTGCCAGCAGCTTTGGAGACCGGGGGCAGTTCTTC. Translation: CASSFGDRGQFF. Complete variable domain (other parts from reference TRBV13 and TRBJ2-1): AAGVIQSPRHLIKEKRETATLKCYPIPRHDTVYWYQQGPGQDPQFLISFYEKMQSDKGSIPDRFSAQQFSDYHSELNMSSLELGDSALYFCASSFGDRGQFFGPGTRLTVL.